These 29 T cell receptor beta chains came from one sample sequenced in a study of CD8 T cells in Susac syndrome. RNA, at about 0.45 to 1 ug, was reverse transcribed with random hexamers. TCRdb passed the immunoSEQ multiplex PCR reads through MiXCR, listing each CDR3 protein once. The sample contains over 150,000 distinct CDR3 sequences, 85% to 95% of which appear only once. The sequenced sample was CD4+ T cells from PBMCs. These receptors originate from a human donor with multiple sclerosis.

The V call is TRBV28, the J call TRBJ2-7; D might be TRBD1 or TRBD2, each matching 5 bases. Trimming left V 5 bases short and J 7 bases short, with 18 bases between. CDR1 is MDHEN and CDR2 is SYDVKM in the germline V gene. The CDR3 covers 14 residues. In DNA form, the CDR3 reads TGTGCCAGCAGTCCCGGGACCTCTAATTCGGAGCAGTACTTC. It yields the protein CASSPGTSNSEQYF.

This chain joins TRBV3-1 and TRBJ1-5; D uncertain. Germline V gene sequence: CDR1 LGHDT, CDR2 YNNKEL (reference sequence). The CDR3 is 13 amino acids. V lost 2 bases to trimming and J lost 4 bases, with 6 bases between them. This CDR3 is CASSQLLNQPQHF. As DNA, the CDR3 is TGTGCCAGCAGCCAATTACTAAATCAGCCCCAGCATTTT.

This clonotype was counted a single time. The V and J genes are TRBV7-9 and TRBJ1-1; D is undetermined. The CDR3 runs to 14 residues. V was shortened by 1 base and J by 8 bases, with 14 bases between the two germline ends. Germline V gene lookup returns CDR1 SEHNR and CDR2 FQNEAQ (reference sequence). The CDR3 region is CASSLEPAGKEAFF. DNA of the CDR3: TGTGCCAGCAGCTTAGAGCCCGCGGGGAAAGAAGCTTTCTTT.

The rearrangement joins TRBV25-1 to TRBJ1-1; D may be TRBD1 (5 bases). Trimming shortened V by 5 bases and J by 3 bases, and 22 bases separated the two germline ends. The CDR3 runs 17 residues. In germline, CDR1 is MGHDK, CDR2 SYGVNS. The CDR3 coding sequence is TGTGCCAGCAGTTCAACCGGGACGACGCCCTTACACACTGAAGCTTTCTTT. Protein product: CASSSTGTTPLHTEAFF.

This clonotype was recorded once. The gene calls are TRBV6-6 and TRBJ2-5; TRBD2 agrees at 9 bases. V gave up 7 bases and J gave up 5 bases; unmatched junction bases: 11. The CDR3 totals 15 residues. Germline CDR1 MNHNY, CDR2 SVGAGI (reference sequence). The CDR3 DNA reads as TGTGCCAGCAATCGGCGGGGGGGCCCGAGGGAGACCCAGTACTTC. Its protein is CASNRRGGPRETQYF.

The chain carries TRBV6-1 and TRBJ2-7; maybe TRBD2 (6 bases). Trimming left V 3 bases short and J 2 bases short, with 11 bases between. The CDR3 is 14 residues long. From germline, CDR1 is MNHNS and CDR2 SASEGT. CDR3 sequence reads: CASSEGLRPYEQYF. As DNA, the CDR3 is TGTGCCAGCAGTGAGGGACTGCGACCCTACGAGCAGTACTTC.

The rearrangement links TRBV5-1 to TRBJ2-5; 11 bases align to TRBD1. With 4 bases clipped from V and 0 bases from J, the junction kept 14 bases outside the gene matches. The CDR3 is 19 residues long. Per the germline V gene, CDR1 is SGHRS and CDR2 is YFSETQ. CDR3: CASSRGQGARGPYQETQYF. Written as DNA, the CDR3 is TGCGCCAGCAGCAGAGGACAGGGGGCGCGGGGGCCGTACCAAGAGACCCAGTACTTC.

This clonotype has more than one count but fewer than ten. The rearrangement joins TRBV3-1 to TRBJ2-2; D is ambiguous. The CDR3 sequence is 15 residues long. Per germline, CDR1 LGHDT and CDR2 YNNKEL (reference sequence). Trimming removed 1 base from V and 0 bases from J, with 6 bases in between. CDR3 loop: CASSQGGTNTGELFF. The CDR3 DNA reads TGTGCCAGCAGCCAAGGGGGAACGAACACCGGGGAGCTGTTTTTT.

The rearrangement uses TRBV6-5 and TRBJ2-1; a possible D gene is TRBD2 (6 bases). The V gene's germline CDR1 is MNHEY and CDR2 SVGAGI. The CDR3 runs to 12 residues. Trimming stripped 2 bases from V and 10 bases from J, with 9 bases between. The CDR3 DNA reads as TGTGCCAGCAGTTACCTGGCGGGGGAGCAGTTCTTC. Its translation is CASSYLAGEQFF.

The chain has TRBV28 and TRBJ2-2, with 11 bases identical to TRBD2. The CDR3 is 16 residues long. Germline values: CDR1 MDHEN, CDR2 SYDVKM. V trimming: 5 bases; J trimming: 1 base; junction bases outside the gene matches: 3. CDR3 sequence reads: CASSQTSGVNTGELFF. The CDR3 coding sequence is TGTGCCAGCAGTCAGACTAGCGGGGTGAACACCGGGGAGCTGTTTTTT.

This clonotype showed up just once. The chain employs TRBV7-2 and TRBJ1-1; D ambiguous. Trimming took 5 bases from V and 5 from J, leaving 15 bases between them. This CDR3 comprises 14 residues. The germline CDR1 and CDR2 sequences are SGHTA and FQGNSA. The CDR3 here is CASSPMDLRTEAFF. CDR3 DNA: TGTGCCAGCAGCCCCATGGACCTGAGGACTGAAGCTTTCTTT.

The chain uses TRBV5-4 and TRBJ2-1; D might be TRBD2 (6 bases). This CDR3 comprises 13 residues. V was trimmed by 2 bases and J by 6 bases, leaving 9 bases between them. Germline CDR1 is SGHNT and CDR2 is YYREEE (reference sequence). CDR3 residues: CASSFTGSNEQFF. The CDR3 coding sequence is TGTGCCAGCAGCTTTACCGGGAGCAATGAGCAGTTCTTC.

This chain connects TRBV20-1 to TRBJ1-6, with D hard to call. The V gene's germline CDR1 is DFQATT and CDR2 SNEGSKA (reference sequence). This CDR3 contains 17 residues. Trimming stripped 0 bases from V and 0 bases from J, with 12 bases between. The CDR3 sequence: CSARDAGLSSYNSPLHF. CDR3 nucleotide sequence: TGCAGTGCTAGAGATGCGGGCTTGTCCTCCTATAATTCACCCCTCCACTTT.

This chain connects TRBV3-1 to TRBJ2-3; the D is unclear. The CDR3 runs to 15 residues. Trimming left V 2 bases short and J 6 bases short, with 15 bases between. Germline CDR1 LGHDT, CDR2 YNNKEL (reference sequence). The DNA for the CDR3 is TGTGCCAGCAGCCAACCGGGCGTTTTGGTGGATACGCAGTATTTT. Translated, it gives CASSQPGVLVDTQYF.

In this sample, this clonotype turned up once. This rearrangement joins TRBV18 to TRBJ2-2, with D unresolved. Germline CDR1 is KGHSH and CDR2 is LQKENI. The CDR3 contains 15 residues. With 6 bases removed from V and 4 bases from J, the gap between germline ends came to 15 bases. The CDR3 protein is CASSLHRPGTGELFF. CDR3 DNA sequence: TGTGCCAGCTCTTTACATCGTCCCGGCACCGGGGAGCTGTTTTTT.

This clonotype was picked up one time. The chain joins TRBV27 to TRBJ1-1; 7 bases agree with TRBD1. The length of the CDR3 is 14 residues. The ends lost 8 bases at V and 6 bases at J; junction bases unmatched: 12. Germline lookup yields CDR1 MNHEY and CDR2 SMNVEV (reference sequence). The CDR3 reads CASGRGRRVAEAFF. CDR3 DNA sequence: TGTGCCAGCGGGAGGGGGCGAAGGGTCGCTGAAGCTTTCTTT.

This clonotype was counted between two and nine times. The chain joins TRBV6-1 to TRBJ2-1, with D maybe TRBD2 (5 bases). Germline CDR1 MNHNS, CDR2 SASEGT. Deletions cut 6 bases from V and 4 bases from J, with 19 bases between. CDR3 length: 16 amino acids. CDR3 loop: CASSPGTSSRYNEQFF. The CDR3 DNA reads TGTGCCAGCAGCCCCGGAACGTCTAGCAGGTACAATGAGCAGTTCTTC.

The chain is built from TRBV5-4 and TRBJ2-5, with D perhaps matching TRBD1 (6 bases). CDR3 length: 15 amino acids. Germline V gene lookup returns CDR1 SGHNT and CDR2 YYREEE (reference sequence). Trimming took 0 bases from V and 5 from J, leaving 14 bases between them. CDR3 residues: CASSLEAGARETQYF. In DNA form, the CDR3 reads TGTGCCAGCAGCTTGGAGGCAGGGGCGAGGGAGACCCAGTACTTC. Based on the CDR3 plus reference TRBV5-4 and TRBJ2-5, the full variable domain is ETGVTQSPTHLIKTRGQQVTLRCSSQSGHNTVSWYQQALGQGPQFIFQYYREEENGRGNFPPRFSGLQFPNYSSELNVNALELDDSALYLCASSLEAGARETQYFGPGTRLLVL.

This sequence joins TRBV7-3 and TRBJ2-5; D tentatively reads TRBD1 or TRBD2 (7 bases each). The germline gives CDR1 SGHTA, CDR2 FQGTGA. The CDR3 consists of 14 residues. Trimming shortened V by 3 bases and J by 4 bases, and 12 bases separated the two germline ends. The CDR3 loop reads CASSFQGGGETQYF. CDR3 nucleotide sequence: TGTGCCAGCAGCTTTCAGGGGGGGGGAGAGACCCAGTACTTC.

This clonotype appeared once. CDR3 bases: TGTGCCAGCAGCTGGGGATCCACAGATACGCAGTATTTT. Translation gives CASSWGSTDTQYF. The chain joins TRBV7-2 to TRBJ2-3; D gene unclear. V lost 4 bases and J lost 2, with 7 bases in between. CDR3 length equals 13 residues. CDR1 and CDR2 from the germline V gene are SGHTA and FQGNSA.

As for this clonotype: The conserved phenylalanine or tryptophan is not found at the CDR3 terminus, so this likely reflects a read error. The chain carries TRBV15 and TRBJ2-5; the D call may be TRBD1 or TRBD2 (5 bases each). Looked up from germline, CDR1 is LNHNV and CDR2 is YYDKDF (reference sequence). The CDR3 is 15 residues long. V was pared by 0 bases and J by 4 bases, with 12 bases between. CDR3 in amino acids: CATSRDPGPAETQYL. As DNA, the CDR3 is TGTGCCACCAGCAGAGATCCGGGGCCGGCAGAGACCCAGTACCTC.

As DNA, the CDR3 is TGCAGTGCTAGAGATCTGGGACAGTCTAATGAAAAACTGTTTTTT. It is translated as CSARDLGQSNEKLFF. The rearrangement joins TRBV20-1 to TRBJ1-4, with 7 bases fitting TRBD1. V trimming: 0 bases; J trimming: 3 bases; junction bases outside the gene matches: 4. The CDR3 covers 15 residues. The germline CDR1 and CDR2 sequences are DFQATT and SNEGSKA (reference sequence).

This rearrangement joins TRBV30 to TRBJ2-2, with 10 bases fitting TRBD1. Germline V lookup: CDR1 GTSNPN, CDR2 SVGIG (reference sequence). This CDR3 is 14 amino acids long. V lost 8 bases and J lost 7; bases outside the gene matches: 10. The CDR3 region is CARSRDRGIGELFF. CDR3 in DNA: TGTGCCCGGTCCCGGGACAGGGGAATCGGGGAGCTGTTTTTT.

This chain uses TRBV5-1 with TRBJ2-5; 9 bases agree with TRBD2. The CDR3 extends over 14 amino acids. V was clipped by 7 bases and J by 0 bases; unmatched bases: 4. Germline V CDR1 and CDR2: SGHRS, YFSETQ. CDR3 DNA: TGCGCCAGCCGACTAGCGGCCCACCAAGAGACCCAGTACTTC. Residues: CASRLAAHQETQYF.

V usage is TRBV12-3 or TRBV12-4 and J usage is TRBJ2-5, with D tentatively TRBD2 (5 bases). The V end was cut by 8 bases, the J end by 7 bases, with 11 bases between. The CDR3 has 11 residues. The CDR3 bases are TGTGCCAGCTGTAGAGAGGGGACCCAGTACTTC. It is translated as CASCREGTQYF.

CDR3 residues: CASSFWPDRNTEAFF. The CDR3 nucleotides are TGCGCCAGCAGCTTTTGGCCCGACAGGAACACTGAAGCTTTCTTT. This chain joins TRBV5-1 and TRBJ1-1, with a weak D call TRBD1 (5 bases). This CDR3 spans 15 amino acids. CDR1 is SGHRS and CDR2 is YFSETQ in the germline V gene. V shed 2 bases and J shed 1 base, with 12 bases lying between them.

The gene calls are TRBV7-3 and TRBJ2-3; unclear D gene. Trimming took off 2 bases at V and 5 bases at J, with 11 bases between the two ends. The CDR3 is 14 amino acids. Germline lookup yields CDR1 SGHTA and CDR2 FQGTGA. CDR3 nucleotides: TGTGCCAGCAGCTTACAGAGGCAAGGAGATACGCAGTATTTT. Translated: CASSLQRQGDTQYF. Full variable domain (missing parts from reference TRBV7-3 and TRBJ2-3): GAGVSQTPSNKVTEKGKYVELRCDPISGHTALYWYRQSLGQGPEFLIYFQGTGAADDSGLPNDRFFAVRPEGSVSTLKIQRTERGDSAVYLCASSLQRQGDTQYFGPGTRLTVL.

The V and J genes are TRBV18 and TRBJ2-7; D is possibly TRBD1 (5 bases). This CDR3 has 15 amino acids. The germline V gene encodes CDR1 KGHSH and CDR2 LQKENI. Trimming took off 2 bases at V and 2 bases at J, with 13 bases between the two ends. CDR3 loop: CASSPTIQGTYEQYF. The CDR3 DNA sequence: TGTGCCAGCTCACCAACCATCCAGGGAACCTACGAGCAGTACTTC.

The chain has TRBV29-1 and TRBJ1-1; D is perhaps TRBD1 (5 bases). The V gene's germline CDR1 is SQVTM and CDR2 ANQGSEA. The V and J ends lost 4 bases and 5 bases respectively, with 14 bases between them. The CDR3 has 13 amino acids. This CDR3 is CSVAQGAGTEAFF. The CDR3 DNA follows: TGCAGCGTTGCACAAGGGGCTGGGACTGAAGCTTTCTTT.